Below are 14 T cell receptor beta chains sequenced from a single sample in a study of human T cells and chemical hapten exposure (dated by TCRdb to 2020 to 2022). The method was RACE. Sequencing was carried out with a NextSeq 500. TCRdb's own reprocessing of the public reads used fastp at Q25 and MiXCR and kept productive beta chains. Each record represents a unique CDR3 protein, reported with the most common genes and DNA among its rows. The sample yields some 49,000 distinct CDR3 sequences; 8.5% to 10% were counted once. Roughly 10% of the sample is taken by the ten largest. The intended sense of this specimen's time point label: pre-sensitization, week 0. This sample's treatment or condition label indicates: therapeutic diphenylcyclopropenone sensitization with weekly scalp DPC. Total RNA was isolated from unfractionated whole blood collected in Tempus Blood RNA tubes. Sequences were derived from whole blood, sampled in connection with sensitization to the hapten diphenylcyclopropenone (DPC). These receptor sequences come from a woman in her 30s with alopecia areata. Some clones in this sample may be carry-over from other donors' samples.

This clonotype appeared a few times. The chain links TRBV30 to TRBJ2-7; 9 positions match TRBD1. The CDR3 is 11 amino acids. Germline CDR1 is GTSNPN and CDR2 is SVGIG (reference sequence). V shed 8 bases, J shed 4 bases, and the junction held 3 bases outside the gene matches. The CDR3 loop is CASGQGYEQYF. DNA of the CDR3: TGTGCCAGCGGACAGGGGTACGAGCAGTACTTC.

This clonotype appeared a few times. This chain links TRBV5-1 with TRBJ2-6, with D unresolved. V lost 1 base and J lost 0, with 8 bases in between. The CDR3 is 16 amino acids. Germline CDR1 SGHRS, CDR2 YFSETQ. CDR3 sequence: CASSLIQSSGANVLTF. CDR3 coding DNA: TGCGCCAGCAGCTTGATTCAGAGCTCTGGGGCCAACGTCCTGACTTTC.

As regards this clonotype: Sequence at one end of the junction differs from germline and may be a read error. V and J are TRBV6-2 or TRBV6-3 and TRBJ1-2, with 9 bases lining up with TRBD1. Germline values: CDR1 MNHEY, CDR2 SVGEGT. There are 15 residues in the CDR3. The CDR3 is CASSTGTGYNYGDTF. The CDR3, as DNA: TGTGCCAGCAGTACCGGGACAGGGTATAACTATGGCGACACCTTC.

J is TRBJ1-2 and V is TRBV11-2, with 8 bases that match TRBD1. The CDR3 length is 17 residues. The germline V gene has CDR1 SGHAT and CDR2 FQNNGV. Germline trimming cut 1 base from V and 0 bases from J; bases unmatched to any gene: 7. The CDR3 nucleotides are TGTGCCAGCAGCTTAGTCGGGCAGGGGGCTTCTAACTATGGCTACACCTTC. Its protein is CASSLVGQGASNYGYTF.

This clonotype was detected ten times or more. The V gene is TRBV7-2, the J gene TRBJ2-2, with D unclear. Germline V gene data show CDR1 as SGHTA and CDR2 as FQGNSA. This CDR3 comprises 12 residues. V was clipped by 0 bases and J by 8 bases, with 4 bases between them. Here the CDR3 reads CASSLATGELFF. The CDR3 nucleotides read TGTGCCAGCAGCTTAGCGACAGGGGAGCTGTTTTTT. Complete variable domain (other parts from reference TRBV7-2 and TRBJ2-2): GAGVSQSPSNKVTEKGKDVELRCDPISGHTALYWYRQSLGQGLEFLIYFQGNSAPDKSGLPSDRFSAERTGGSVSTLTIQRTQQEDSAVYLCASSLATGELFFGEGSRLTVL.

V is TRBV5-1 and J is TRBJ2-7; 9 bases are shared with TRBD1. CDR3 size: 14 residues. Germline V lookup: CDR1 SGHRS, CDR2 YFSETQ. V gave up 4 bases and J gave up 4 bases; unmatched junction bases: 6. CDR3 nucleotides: TGCGCCAGCAGCCCGGGACAGGGAGAGTACGAGCAGTACTTC. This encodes CASSPGQGEYEQYF.

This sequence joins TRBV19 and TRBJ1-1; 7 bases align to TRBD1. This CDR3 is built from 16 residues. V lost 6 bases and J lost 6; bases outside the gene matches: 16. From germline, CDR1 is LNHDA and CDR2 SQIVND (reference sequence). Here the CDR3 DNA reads TGTGCCAGTAGCCTCCCGCTCGACAGGGTGTTCCCTGAAGCTTTCTTT. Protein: CASSLPLDRVFPEAFF.

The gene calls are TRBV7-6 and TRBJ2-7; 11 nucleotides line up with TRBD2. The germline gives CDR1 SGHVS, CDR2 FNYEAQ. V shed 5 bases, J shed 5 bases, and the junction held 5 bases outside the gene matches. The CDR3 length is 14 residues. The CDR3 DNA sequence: TGTGCCAGCAGCCCCACTAGCGGGGGCCACGAGCAGTACTTC. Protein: CASSPTSGGHEQYF. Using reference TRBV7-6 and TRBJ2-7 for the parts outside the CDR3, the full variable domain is GAGVSQSPRYKVTKRGQDVALRCDPISGHVSLYWYRQALGQGPEFLTYFNYEAQQDKSGLPNDRFSAERPEGSISTLTIQRTEQRDSAMYRCASSPTSGGHEQYFGPGTRLTVT.

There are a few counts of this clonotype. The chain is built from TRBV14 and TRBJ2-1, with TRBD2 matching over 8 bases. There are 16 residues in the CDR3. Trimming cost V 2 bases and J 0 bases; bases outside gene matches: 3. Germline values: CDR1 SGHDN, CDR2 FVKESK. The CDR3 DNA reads TGTGCCAGCAGCCAATTAGCGGGGAGCTCCTACAATGAGCAGTTCTTC. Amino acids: CASSQLAGSSYNEQFF.

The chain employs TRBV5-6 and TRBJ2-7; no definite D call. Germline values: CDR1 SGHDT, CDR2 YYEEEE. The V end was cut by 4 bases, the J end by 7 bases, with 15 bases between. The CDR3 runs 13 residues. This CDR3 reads CASSPTWSSEQYF. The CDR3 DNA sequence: TGTGCCAGCAGCCCGACATGGTCGTCTGAGCAGTACTTC. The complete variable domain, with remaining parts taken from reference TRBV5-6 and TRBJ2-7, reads DAGVTQSPTHLIKTRGQQVTLRCSPKSGHDTVSWYQQALGQGPQFIFQYYEEEERQRGNFPDRFSGHQFPNYSSELNVNALLLGDSALYLCASSPTWSSEQYFGPGTRLTVT.

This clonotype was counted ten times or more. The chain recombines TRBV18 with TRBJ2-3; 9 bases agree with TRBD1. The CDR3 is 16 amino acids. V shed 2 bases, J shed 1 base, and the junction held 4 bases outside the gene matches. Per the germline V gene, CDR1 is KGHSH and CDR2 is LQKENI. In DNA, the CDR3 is TGTGCCAGCTCACCAAACAGGGGGCCGGGCACAGATACGCAGTATTTT. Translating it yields CASSPNRGPGTDTQYF.

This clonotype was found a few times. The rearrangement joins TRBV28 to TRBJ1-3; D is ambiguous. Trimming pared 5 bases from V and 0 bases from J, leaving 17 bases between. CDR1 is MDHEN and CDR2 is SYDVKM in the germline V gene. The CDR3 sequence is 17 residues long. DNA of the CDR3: TGTGCCAGCAGTCTACCAGCCAAAGTCTACTCTGGAAACACCATATATTTT. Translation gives CASSLPAKVYSGNTIYF.

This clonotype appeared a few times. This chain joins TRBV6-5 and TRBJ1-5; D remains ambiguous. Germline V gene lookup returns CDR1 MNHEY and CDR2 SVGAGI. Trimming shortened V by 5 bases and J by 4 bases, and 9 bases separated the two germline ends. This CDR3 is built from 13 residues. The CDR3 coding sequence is TGTGCCAGCAGTCCATCCCGAAATCAGCCCCAGCATTTT. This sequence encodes CASSPSRNQPQHF.

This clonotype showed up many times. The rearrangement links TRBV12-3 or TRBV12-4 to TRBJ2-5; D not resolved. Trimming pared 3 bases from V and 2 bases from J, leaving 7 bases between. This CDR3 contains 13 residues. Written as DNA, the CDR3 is TGTGCCAGCAGTTTGGGCAGACAAGAGACCCAGTACTTC. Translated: CASSLGRQETQYF.